This T cell receptor (beta chain) was observed in a study of cytomegalovirus exposure and HLA in healthy donors (dated by TCRdb to about 2017). About the full investigation: In an earlier analysis of under 600 of the donors, under 300 Gb of sequence data and 100 million or so unique TCR beta sequences from 150 million to 200 million T cells were reported. An early release covering roughly 640 HLA-typed donors comprised about 300 gigabases of sequencing data and tens of millions of unique TCR sequences. Of the roughly 400 genotyped donors, approximately 81% were placed in the genetic ancestry cluster associated with self-reported Caucasian donors. The study aimed to test whether cataloging public T cell receptors could reveal signatures of past pathogen exposure. The study profiled the T cell repertoires of 500 to 800 subjects by immunosequencing and related them to cytomegalovirus serostatus. A separate validation cohort of 100 to 150 different subjects was used in addition to the 666-subject first cohort. To predict cytomegalovirus infection status, the study brought together high-throughput TCR immunosequencing, statistical association of individual TCRs with disease status, and machine learning. A later analysis re-examined previously published TCR beta repertoires from about 670 donors and added high-resolution HLA genotyping to investigate patterns of TCR occurrence. Rather than drawing on any new phenotypic data, the later analysis identified candidate immune exposures from TCR beta sequences and the way those sequences occurred across donors. An earlier analysis of more than 450 of the donors used high-throughput TCR beta sequencing to judge whether each TCR beta V gene segment behaved as functional or pseudogenic. Donor age, sex, ethnicity and CMV serostatus were compiled together with the repertoire data. Genome-wide SNP genotypes for about three fifths of the roughly 700 donors were used in a later genetic analysis, which treated that subset as a discovery cohort. Every discovery cohort repertoire had been produced on one sequencing platform. HLA typing included class I and class II loci at four-digit resolution. Typing coverage differed by locus: A, B, C, DRB1 and DQB1 were typed in roughly 620-630 donors, DQA1 in 500 to 550, DPA1 in around 580, and DPB1 in around 440. Four or five DR-DQ haplotypes were handled as single units for association and clustering, since linkage in the cohort was strong. Among some 400 genotyped donors of the cohort, an average of approximately 200,000 unique TCR beta nucleotide sequences was sequenced per donor, of which 15% to 20% were non-productive.

The method behind the library was the immunoSEQ multiplex PCR assay. For the multiplex PCR, a mixture combining 60 forward primers for TCR Vbeta segments and 13 reverse primers for TCR Jbeta segments was used. The CDR3 region of rearranged TCR beta genes was amplified from genomic DNA by a multiplex PCR assay. On the Illumina HiSeq System, the amplified TCR beta libraries were sequenced as 87-base-pair reads. The authors' pipeline ran thus. In a later analysis, 80 million or so unique TCR beta chains were counted across the roughly 670 repertoires, and approximately 11 million of these chains were shared by at least two donors. To remove PCR and sequencing errors, raw reads were error-corrected and collapsed into unique sequences using a nearest-neighbor algorithm that merged closely related sequences. V, D and J gene segments were assigned by aligning CDR3 sequences to IMGT reference sequences. For a sequence to be retained, at least a six-nucleotide match to both a V gene segment and a J gene segment was required. Rearrangements were called productive when the CDR3 lacked stop codons and stayed in frame with V and J; all others were non-productive. Following IMGT convention, CDR3 was defined as the stretch from the second conserved V-encoded cysteine to the conserved J-encoded phenylalanine. In an earlier analysis of around 540 of the donors, sequences lacking an unambiguous match to a single V gene segment were excluded. In an earlier analysis of approximately 590 of the donors, V segments were called functional above 56.7% productive rearrangements and were called segregating when the between-donor standard deviation exceeded 5%. A statistical classification framework was developed to diagnose cytomegalovirus status using the catalog of TCR beta chain sequences. V and J gene assignment, in a later analysis, came from comparing TCR nucleotide sequences with IMGT/GENE-DB human TR gene sequences. The TCRdist pipeline was used in a later analysis to assign CDR3 sequences and most-parsimonious VDJ recombination scenarios. In a later analysis, each TCR beta chain was defined by its CDR3 amino acid sequence together with its V-gene family, and reads lacking a unique V-gene family were excluded. As a way to deal with suspected cross-contamination and a sequencing artifact, a later analysis dropped more than 500 nucleotide sequences that were highly shared and had low generation probability. For each public chain, a later analysis derived a clonal expansion index from normalized ranks of inferred template counts within each repertoire. In a later analysis, generation probabilities were computed with a VDJ recombination model fitted to out-of-frame rearrangements, and the resulting probabilities were checked against IGoR. In a later analysis, hypergeometric tests were used to score TCR-TCR, TCR-HLA and TCR-CMV co-occurrence, with a repertoire-size bias correction applied to TCR pairs. A later analysis estimated false discovery rates by permuting HLA or CMV assignments 20 times. A later analysis grouped co-occurring TCRs with DBSCAN, adding TCRdist sequence similarity when clustering within HLA-allele-positive subsets. For co-occurrence clustering, repertoires with fewer than 30,000 or more than 120,000 public chains were excluded, along with five repertoires with anomalous nucleotide sharing. The clones in this table, taken by TCRdb from immuneACCESS, are in-frame only. Not every clone is retained; where verified, under half of the shortfall comes from an unresolved V gene, and the cause of the rest is unknown. The DNA was the basis for D and trimming; V, J and clone size are from that table. A total of tens of thousands of clones appear in this sample, around three quarters of them only once. Of the sample, approximately 3.6% is held by the ten largest clones.

General study outcomes and caveats: A later analysis found that most CMV-associated TCR beta chains appeared HLA-restricted, with HLA associations seemingly driven largely by CMV exposure. Assigning TCR associations to individual alleles was difficult when HLA alleles, especially DR and DQ, strongly co-occurred. The study listed 170 or so TCR beta chains as associated with cytomegalovirus. A further reported finding was that TCR beta sequences accurately predicted the HLA-A and HLA-B alleles for most subjects in the first cohort. Broadly in line with IMGT annotations, most TCR beta V segments showed up in productive rearrangements about 90% or about 30% of the time in an earlier analysis of around 600 of the donors. The cohort was sequenced for TCR beta chains only, and without alpha or paired-chain data the features that could be detected were limited. Some IMGT-functional V segments, including TRBV6-2 and TRBV6-3, could not be distinguished by the 87-base-pair reads and were therefore excluded. Linkage disequilibrium might explain the correlated functional status among segregating V segments, but an unknown experimental factor could not be excluded. A later analysis found that TCR association rates varied across HLA loci, with DRB1 alleles showing the most associated TCRs and HLA-C alleles the fewest. A group of highly shared sequence variants was considered likely to be a technical artifact of the sequencing pipeline. Across donors, most TCR sequences were observed very rarely, whereas some public TCRs were present in many individuals. In both the original and validation cohorts, the classifier was reported to diagnose cytomegalovirus status with high specificity and sensitivity. Some 16 rarely observed V segments, including chromosome 9 orphons, were excluded from the earlier analysis of about 610 of the donors because counts were too low. A later analysis reported that several top co-occurrence clusters appeared linked to parvovirus B19, influenza, CMV and Epstein-Barr virus. The only immune exposure information available for the cohort was CMV serostatus. Specific HLA alleles were associated with roughly 17,000 TCR beta sequences at a false discovery rate of 0.05 in a later analysis. A later analysis found that HLA-associated TCR beta chains were more clonally expanded and had lower generation probabilities than equally common non-associated chains. Sequencing depth was assumed to be roughly uniform across donors in the presence/absence analyses, though that assumption may not hold. The authors suggested that the approach could potentially be generalized to other disease states and immunological phenotypes. A later genetic analysis associated a missense DCLRE1C variant with V-gene and J-gene trimming of TCR beta chains, and an independent cohort replicated the association. Compared with the approximately 700-donor mean, donors in an Asian-associated ancestry cluster had fewer N-insertions in productive TCRs, according to a later genetic analysis. Because some donors lacked HLA typing at each locus, the association tests relied only on the typed subset. In vitro tests confirmed that a few of the cytomegalovirus-associated TCR beta chains recognize cytomegalovirus antigens.

The cohort comprised 666 healthy bone marrow donors. At the time of sampling, all cohort members were nominally healthy, though unrecorded immune exposures were likely present. The donor tested CMV seropositive and was one of the 289 seropositive cohort members. Every donor gave a peripheral blood sample, and the peripheral blood mononuclear cells from that sample were used for TCR beta sequencing. The Qiagen DNeasy Blood Extraction Kit was used to extract genomic DNA from the blood cell samples. At the junction V is shortened by 3 bases and J by 6 bases; bases outside the gene matches: 11. For CDR1 and CDR2, the germline V gene lists LGHNA and YSLEER. The CDR3 goes from the cysteine to the phenylalanine over 16 residues. The read is trimmed to its CDR3 DNA, 48 bases read in frame from base 1. With respect to this clone: Its antigen remains unidentified. Per-base quality was not reported, and no clone a single base away is much larger than it.

The source of this sequence is a woman aged 40 to 55 in good health and CMV-seropositive. The chain employs TRBV4-3 and TRBJ2-7; 10 junctional bases match TRBD1. Sequencing used PBMCs. The DNA reads as follows: TGCGCCAGCAGCCACCGCGGGGACAGGGGCGCAGGCGAGCAGTACTTC. This yields the protein CASSHRGDRGAGEQYF.